This entry concerns a single TCR beta chain. Methods used by the authors: Estimated nucleated cell counts came from reference gene primer amplification. Method: immunoSEQ multiplex PCR; TCRdb's copy keeps in-frame clones and lacks some. The DNA gave D and trimming, while V, J and clone size come from that table. The sample includes about 200,000 clones, roughly 90% of them seen just once. The CDR3 covers 16 residues. V shed 3 bases and J 7 bases; nucleotides not matched to a gene: 9. The germline V gene has CDR1 KGHSH and CDR2 LQKENI. These data come from a study of blood T cell repertoires in COVID-19. In the study overall: The samples span acute and convalescent COVID-19 from the United States, Italy and Spain. PBMCs, B-cell-depleted T cells, or T cells were the source of the cDNA or gDNA that made up the material.

Sample: peripheral blood. This TCR came from a woman aged 70 to 79 with acute or convalescent COVID-19. This rearrangement joins TRBV18 to TRBJ1-1; TRBD1 matches 12 bases. The CDR3 protein is CASSPLRDRGHGEAFF. DNA of the CDR3: TGTGCCAGCTCACCGCTCCGGGACAGGGGGCATGGTGAAGCTTTCTTT.